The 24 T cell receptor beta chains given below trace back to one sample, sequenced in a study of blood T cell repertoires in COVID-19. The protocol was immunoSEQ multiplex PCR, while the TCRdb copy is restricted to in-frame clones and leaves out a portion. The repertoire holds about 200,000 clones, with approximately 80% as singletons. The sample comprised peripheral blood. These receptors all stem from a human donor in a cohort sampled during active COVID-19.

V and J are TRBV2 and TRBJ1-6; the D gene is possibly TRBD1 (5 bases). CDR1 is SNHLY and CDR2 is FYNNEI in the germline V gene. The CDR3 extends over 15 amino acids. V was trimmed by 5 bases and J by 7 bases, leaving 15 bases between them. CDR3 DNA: TGTGCCAGCAGTTTCCCCGGCTCAGGGAATTCACCCCTCCACTTT. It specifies CASSFPGSGNSPLHF.

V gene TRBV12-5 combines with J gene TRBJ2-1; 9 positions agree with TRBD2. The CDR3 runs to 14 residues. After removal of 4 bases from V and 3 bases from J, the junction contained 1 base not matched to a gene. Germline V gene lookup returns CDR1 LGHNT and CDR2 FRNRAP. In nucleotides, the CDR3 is TGTGCTAGTGGTTCTAGCGGGATCTACAATGAGCAGTTCTTC. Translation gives CASGSSGIYNEQFF.

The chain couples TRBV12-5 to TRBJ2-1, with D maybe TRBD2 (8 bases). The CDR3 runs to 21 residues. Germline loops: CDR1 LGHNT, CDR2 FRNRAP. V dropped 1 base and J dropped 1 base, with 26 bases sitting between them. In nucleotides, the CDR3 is TGTGCTAGTGGTTTGGACAGGGGCCATGGTCGAGCGGGAGCATCCTACAATGAGCAGTTCTTC. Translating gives CASGLDRGHGRAGASYNEQFF. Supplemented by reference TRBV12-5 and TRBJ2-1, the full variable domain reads DARVTQTPRHKVTEMGQEVTMRCQPILGHNTVFWYRQTMMQGLELLAYFRNRAPLDDSGMPKDRFSAEMPDATLATLKIQPSEPRDSAVYFCASGLDRGHGRAGASYNEQFFGPGTRLTVL.

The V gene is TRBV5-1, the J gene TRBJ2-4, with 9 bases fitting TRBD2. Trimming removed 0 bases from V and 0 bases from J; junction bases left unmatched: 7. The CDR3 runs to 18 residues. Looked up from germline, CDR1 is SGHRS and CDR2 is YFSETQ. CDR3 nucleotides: TGCGCCAGCAGCTTGGCCAGCGGGGGGCCCCTAGCCAAAAACATTCAGTACTTC. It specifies CASSLASGGPLAKNIQYF.

CDR3 bases: TGCGCCAGCTCGGGGGACAGCAATTCACCCCTCCACTTT. Residues: CASSGDSNSPLHF. The J gene is TRBJ1-6, the V gene TRBV10-1; TRBD1 matches at 7 bases. CDR3 length: 13 amino acids. The trim removed 8 bases at V and 7 bases at J, leaving 5 bases unmatched. In germline, CDR1 is WNHNN, CDR2 SYGVQD (reference sequence).

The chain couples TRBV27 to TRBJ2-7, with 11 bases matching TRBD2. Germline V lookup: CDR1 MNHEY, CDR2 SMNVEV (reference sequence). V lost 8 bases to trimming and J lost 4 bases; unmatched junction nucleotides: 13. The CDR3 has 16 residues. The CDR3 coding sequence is TGTGCCAGCCGAAATCCAACCGGGACTAGCGGATACGAGCAGTACTTC. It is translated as CASRNPTGTSGYEQYF.

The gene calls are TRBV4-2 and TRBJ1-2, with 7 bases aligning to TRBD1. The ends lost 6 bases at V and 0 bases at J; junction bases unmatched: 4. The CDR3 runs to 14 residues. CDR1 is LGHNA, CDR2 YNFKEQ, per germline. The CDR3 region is CASRRTGTNYGYTF. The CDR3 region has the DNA TGTGCCAGCAGGCGGACAGGAACTAACTATGGCTACACCTTC.

In DNA form, the CDR3 reads TGTGCCAGCAGTCCAACGGGACTAGCGGGAGGCGAGCAGTACTTC. Encoded protein: CASSPTGLAGGEQYF. The chain has TRBV28 and TRBJ2-7, with 15 bases lining up with TRBD2. The germline V gene has CDR1 MDHEN and CDR2 SYDVKM. V gave up 5 bases and J gave up 6 bases; unmatched junction bases: 5. The CDR3 sequence is 15 residues long.

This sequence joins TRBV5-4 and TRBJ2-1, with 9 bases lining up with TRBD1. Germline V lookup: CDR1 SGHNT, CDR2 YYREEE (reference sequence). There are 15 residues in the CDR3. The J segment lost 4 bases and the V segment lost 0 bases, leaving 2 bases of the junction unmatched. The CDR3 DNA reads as TGTGCCAGCAGCTTGGGAGGGACAGGGTACAATGAGCAGTTCTTC. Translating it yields CASSLGGTGYNEQFF. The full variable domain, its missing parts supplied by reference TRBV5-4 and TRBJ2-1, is ETGVTQSPTHLIKTRGQQVTLRCSSQSGHNTVSWYQQALGQGPQFIFQYYREEENGRGNFPPRFSGLQFPNYSSELNVNALELDDSALYLCASSLGGTGYNEQFFGPGTRLTVL.

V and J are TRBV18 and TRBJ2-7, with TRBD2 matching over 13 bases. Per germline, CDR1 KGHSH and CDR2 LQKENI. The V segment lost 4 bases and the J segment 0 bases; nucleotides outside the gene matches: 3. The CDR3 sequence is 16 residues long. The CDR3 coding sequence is TGTGCCAGCTCACACGGACTAGCGGGAGCCTCCTACGAGCAGTACTTC. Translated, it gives CASSHGLAGASYEQYF.

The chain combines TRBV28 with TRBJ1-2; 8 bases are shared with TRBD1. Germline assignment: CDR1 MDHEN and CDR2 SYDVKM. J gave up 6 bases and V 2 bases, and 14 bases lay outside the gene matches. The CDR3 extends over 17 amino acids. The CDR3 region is CASSLERGRGRSNGYTF. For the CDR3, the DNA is TGTGCCAGCAGTTTAGAAAGGGGCAGGGGGCGAAGTAATGGCTACACCTTC.

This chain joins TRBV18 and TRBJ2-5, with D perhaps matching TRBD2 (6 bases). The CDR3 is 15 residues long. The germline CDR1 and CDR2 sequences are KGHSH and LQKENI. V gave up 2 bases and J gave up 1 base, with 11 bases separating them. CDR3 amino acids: CASSPSGGVQETQYF. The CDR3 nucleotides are TGTGCCAGCTCACCAAGTGGCGGGGTCCAAGAGACCCAGTACTTC.

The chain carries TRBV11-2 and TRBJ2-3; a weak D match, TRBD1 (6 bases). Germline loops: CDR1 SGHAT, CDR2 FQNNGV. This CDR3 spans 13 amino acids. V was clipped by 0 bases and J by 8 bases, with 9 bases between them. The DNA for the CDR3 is TGTGCCAGCAGCTTAGAAACAGGGCGTACGCAGTATTTT. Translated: CASSLETGRTQYF.

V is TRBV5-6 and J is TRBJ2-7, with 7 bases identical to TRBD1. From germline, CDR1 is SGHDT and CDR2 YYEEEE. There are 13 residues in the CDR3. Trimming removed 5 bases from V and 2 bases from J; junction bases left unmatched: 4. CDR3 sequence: CASRPQGAYEQYF. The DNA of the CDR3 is TGTGCCAGCAGACCTCAGGGGGCCTACGAGCAGTACTTC.

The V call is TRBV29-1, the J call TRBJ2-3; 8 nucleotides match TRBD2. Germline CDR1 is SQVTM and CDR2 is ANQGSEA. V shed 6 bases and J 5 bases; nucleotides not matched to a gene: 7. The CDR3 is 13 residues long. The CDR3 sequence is CSVGSGALDTQYF. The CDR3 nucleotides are TGCAGCGTGGGTAGCGGGGCCCTAGATACGCAGTATTTT.

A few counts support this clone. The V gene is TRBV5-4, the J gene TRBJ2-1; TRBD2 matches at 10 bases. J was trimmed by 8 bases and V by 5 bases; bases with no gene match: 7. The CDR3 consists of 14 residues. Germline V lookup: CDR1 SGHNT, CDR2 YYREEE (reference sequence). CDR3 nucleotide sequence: TGTGCCAGCAGTAGAGCGGGAGGGCGCGATGAGCAGTTCTTC. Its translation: CASSRAGGRDEQFF.

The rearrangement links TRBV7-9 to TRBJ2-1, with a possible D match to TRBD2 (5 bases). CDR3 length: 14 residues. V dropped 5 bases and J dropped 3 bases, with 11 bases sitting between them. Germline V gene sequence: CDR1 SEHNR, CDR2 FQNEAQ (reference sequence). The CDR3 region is CASSLLADYNEQFF. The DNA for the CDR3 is TGTGCCAGCAGCCTCCTAGCAGACTACAATGAGCAGTTCTTC.

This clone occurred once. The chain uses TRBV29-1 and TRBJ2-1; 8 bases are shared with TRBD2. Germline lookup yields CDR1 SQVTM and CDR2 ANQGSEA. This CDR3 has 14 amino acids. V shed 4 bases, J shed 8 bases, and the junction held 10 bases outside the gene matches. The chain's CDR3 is CSVAYSGSQYEQFF. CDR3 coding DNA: TGCAGCGTTGCTTACAGCGGGAGTCAGTATGAGCAGTTCTTC.

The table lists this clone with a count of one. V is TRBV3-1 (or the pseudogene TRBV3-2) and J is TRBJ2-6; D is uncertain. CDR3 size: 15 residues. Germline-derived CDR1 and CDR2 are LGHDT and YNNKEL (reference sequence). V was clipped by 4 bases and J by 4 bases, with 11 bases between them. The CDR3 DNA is TGTGCCAGCAGCCGAGGCCGTACCGGGGCCAACGTCCTGACTTTC. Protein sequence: CASSRGRTGANVLTF.

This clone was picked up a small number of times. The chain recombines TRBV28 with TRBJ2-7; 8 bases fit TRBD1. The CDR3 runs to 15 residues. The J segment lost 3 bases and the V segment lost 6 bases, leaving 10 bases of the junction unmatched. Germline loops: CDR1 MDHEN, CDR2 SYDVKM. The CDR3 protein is CASRQTGGKSYEQYF. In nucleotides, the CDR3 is TGTGCCAGCAGGCAAACAGGGGGGAAAAGCTACGAGCAGTACTTC.

The CDR3 region has the DNA TGTGCCAGCAGTAGACAGGGGAGCTCCTACGAGCAGTACTTC. It codes for CASSRQGSSYEQYF. V is TRBV2 and J is TRBJ2-7; 8 positions match TRBD1. Germline V gives CDR1 SNHLY, CDR2 FYNNEI. V shed 5 bases and J 0 bases; nucleotides not matched to a gene: 3. The CDR3 runs to 14 residues.

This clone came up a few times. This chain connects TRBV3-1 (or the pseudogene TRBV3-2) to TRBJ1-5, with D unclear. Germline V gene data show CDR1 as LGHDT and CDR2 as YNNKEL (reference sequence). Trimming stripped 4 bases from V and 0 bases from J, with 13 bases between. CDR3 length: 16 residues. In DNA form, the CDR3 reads TGTGCCAGCAGCCTGGGCCTACTTTATAGCAATCAGCCCCAGCATTTT. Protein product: CASSLGLLYSNQPQHF.

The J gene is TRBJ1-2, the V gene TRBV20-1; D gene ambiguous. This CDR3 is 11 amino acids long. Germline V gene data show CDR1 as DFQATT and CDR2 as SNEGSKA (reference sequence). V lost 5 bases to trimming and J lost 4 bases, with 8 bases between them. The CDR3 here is CSAPGSYGYTF. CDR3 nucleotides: TGCAGTGCTCCCGGGAGCTATGGCTACACCTTC.

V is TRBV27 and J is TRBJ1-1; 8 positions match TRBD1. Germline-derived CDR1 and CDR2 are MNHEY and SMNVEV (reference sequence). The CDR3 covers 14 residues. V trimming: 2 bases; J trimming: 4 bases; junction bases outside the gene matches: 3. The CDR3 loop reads CASSLKQGGTEAFF. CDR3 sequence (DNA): TGTGCCAGCAGTTTAAAACAGGGGGGCACTGAAGCTTTCTTT.